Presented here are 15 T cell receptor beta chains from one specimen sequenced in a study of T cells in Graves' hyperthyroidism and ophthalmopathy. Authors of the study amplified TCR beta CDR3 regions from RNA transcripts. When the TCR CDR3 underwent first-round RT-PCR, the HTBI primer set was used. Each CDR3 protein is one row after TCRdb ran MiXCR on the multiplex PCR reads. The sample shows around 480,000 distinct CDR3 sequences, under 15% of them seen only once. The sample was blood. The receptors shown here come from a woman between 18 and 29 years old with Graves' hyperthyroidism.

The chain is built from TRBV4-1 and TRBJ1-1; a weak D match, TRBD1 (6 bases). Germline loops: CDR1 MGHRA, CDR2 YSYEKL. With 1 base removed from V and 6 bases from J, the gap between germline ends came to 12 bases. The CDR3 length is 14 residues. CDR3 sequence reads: CASSQGGALAEAFF. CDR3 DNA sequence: TGCGCCAGCAGCCAAGGGGGGGCGCTGGCTGAAGCTTTCTTT.

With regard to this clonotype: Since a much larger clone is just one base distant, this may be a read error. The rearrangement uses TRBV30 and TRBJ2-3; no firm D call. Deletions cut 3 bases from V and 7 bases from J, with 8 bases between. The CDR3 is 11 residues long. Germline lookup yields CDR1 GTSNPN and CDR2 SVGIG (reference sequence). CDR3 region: CAWRVEHTQYF. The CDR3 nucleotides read TGTGCCTGGAGAGTGGAGCATACGCAGTATTTT.

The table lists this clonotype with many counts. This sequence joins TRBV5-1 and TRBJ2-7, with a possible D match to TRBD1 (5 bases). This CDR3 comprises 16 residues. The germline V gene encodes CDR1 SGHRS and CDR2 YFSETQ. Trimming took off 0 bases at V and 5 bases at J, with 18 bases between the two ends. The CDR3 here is CASSLALGRGSDEQYF. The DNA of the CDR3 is TGCGCCAGCAGCTTGGCCCTGGGAAGGGGCTCTGACGAGCAGTACTTC.

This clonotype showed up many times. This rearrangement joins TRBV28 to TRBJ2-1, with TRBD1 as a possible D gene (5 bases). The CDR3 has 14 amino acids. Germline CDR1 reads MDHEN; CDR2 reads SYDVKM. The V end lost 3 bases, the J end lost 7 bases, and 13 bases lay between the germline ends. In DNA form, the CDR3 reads TGTGCCAGCAGTTTCAGGCTGCAGGGTAATGAGCAGTTCTTC. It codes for CASSFRLQGNEQFF. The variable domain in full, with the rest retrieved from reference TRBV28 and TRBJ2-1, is DVKVTQSSRYLVKRTGEKVFLECVQDMDHENMFWYRQDPGLGLRLIYFSYDVKMKEKGDIPEGYSVSREKKERFSLILESASTNQTSMYLCASSFRLQGNEQFFGPGTRLTVL.

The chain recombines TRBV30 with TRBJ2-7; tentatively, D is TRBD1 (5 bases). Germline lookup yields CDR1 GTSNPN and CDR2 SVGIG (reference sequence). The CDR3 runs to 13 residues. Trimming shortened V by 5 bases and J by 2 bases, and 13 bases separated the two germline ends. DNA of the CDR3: TGTGCCTGGGGGGCGAAAGGGGCCTACGAGCAGTACGTC. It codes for CAWGAKGAYEQYV.

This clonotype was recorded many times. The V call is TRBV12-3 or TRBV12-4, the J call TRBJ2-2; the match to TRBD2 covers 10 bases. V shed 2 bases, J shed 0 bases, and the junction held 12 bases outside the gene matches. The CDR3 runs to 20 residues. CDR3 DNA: TGTGCCAGCAGTTTAATTACGTGGCTAGCGGGAGTCGCGAACACCGGGGAGCTGTTTTTT. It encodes CASSLITWLAGVANTGELFF.

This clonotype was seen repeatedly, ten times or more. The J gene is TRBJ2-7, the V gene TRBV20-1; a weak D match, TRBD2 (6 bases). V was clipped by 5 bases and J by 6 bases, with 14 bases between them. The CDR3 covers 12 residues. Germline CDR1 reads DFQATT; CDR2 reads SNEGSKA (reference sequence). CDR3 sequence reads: CSALGSRSEQYV. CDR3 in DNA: TGCAGTGCTCTCGGGAGTAGATCCGAGCAGTACGTC.

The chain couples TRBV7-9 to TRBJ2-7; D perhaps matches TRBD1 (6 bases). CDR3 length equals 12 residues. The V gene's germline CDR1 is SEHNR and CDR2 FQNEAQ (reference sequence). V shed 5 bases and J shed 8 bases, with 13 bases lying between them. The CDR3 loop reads CASSVRDTQQYF. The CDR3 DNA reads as TGTGCCAGCAGCGTCCGGGACACTCAGCAGTACTTC.

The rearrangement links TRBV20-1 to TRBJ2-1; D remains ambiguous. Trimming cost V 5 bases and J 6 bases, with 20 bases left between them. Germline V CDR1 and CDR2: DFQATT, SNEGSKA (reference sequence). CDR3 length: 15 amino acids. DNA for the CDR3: TGCAGTGCTCCCAACAAACCCATGACGGGCAATGAGCAGTTCTTC. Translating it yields CSAPNKPMTGNEQFF.

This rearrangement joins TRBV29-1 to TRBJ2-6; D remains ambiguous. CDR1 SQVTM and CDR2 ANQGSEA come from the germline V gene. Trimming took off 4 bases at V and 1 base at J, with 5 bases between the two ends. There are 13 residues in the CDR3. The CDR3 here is CSVGYSGANVLTF. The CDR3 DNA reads TGCAGCGTTGGATATTCTGGGGCCAACGTCCTGACTTTC.

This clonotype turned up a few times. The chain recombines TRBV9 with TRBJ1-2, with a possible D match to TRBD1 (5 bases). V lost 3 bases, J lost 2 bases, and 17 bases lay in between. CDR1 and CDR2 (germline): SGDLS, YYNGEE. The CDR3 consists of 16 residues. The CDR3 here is CASSAYSPTANYGYTF. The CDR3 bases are TGTGCCAGCAGCGCCTACTCACCGACAGCAAACTATGGCTACACCTTC.

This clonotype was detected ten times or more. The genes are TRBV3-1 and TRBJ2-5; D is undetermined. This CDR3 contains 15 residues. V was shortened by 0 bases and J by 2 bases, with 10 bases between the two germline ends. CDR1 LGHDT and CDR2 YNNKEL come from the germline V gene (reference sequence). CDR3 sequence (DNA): TGTGCCAGCAGCCAAGATTGGGCTACTCAAGAGACCCAGTACTTC. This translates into CASSQDWATQETQYF.

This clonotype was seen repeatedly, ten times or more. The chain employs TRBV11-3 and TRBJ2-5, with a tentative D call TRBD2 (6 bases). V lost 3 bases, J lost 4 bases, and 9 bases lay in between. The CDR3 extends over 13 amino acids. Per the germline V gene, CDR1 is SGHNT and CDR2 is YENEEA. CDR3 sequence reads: CASSFGSSETQYF. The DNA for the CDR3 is TGTGCCAGCAGCTTCGGGAGTTCAGAGACCCAGTACTTC.

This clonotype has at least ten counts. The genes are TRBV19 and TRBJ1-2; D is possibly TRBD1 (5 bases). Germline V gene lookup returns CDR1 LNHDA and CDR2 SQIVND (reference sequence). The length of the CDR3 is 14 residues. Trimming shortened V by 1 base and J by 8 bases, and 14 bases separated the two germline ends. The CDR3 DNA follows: TGTGCCAGTAGTATAGCGCCGGCCCAGGGAGGCTACACCTTC. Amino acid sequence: CASSIAPAQGGYTF.

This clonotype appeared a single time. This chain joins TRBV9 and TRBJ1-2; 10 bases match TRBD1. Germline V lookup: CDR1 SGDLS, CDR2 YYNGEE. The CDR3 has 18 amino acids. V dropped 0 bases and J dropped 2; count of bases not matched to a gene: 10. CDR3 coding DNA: TGTGCCAGCAGCGTAGCTCCGGGACAGGGGATGACCAACTATGGCTACACCTTC. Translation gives CASSVAPGQGMTNYGYTF.